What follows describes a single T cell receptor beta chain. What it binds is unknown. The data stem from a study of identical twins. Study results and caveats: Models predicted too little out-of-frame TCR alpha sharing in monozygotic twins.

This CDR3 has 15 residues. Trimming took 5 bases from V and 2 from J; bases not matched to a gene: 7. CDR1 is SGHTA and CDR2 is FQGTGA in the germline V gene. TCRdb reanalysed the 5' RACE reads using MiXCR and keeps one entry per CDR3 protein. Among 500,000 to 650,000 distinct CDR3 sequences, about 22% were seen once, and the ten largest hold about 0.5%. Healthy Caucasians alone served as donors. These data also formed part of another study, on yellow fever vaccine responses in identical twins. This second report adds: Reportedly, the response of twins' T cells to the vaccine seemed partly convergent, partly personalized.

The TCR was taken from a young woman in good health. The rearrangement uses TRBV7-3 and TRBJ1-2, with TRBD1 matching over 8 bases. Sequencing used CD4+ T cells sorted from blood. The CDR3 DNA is TGTGCCAGCAGCCCGACAGGGGTTGCAAACTATGGCTACACCTTC. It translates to CASSPTGVANYGYTF.